This is a list of T cell receptor beta chains from one sample in a study of regulatory T cells in long-lasting Graves disease. TCRdb called the multiplex PCR reads again in MiXCR, with one record for every CDR3 protein. The top ten hold around a fifth of the sample, which has around 420,000 distinct CDR3 sequences, 15% to 19% seen once. This sample comprised peripheral blood mononuclear cells (PBMCs), obtained at new diagnosis, from a patient treated with antithyroid drugs. The receptors originated from a female donor with Graves disease. Both conserved end residues are part of each CDR3. The order of the fields is clone size, D gene, CDR3 length, J gene, V gene, CDR3 DNA, CDR3 protein. A D gene is named only where the DNA matches it firmly. Rows may omit the clone size; those that give it use once, few, many or a size class.

clone size: -; D gene: TRBD1; CDR3 length: 17; J gene: TRBJ2-6; V gene: TRBV9; CDR3 DNA: TGTGCCAGCAGCGATCTTTCACAGGGGGCTGGGGCCAACGTCCTGACTTTC; CDR3 protein: CASSDLSQGAGANVLTF
clone size: -; D gene: TRBD1; CDR3 length: 15; J gene: TRBJ2-3; V gene: TRBV7-9; CDR3 DNA: TGTGCCAGCAGGACAGGGGACGTTAGCACAGATACGCAGTATTTT; CDR3 protein: CASRTGDVSTDTQYF
clone size: few; D gene: -; CDR3 length: 14; J gene: TRBJ2-5; V gene: TRBV20-1; CDR3 DNA: TGCAGTGCTAGAGATCAAAGACGGGGTGAGACCCAGTACTTC; CDR3 protein: CSARDQRRGETQYF
clone size: many; D gene: -; CDR3 length: 13; J gene: TRBJ2-7; V gene: TRBV28; CDR3 DNA: TGTGCCAGCAGTTTACCCGGGGGATACGAGCAGTACTTC; CDR3 protein: CASSLPGGYEQYF
clone size: few; D gene: TRBD1; CDR3 length: 17; J gene: TRBJ1-1; V gene: TRBV19; CDR3 DNA: TGTGCCAGTAGTATTCGGACAGGGCTAGGGATGAACACTGAAGCTTTCTTT; CDR3 protein: CASSIRTGLGMNTEAFF
clone size: many; D gene: TRBD1; CDR3 length: 19; J gene: TRBJ1-4; V gene: TRBV11-3; CDR3 DNA: TGTGCCAGCAGCGCGTACCGGGACAGGGGATTTGCAACTAATGAAAAACTGTTTTTT; CDR3 protein: CASSAYRDRGFATNEKLFF
clone size: many; D gene: -; CDR3 length: 16; J gene: TRBJ2-1; V gene: TRBV13; CDR3 DNA: TGTGCCAGCAGCTTAGACCAGGGGATTTTGGGGAATGAGCAGTTCTTC; CDR3 protein: CASSLDQGILGNEQFF
clone size: many; D gene: TRBD2; CDR3 length: 14; J gene: TRBJ2-5; V gene: TRBV19; CDR3 DNA: TGTGCCAGTAGCACCGAGCGGGGGGAAGAGACCCAGTACTTC; CDR3 protein: CASSTERGEETQYF
clone size: many; D gene: -; CDR3 length: 16; J gene: TRBJ2-7; V gene: TRBV5-6; CDR3 DNA: TGTGCCAGCAGCACAACCCAACACCGTACAGTCGACGAGCAGTACTTC; CDR3 protein: CASSTTQHRTVDEQYF
clone size: many; D gene: -; CDR3 length: 15; J gene: TRBJ1-1; V gene: TRBV12-3/TRBV12-4; CDR3 DNA: TGTGCCAGCACAAATGGCCAGAACATGAACACTGAAGCTTTCTTT; CDR3 protein: CASTNGQNMNTEAFF